A selection of T cell receptor beta chains follows, all from one sample in a study of blood T cell repertoires in COVID-19. The table came from immunoSEQ multiplex PCR; TCRdb's copy has only in-frame clones and leaves some out. Counted here are 250,000 or so clones, 70% to 90% occurring once; the ten biggest clones make up 10% to 14%. The sequencing input was PBMCs or T cells enriched from blood (not recorded which). The receptors originated from a young man who had recovered from COVID-19. CDR3s include the opening cysteine and the closing phenylalanine or tryptophan. A D gene is named only where the DNA matches it firmly. Size values are once, few and many counts, or a class for expanded clones, and some rows have none.

V gene	D gene	J gene	clone size	CDR3 DNA	CDR3 protein
TRBV30	TRBD1	TRBJ2-1	NA	TGTGCCTGGACCTCTGTGACAGGGGTGGGTGAGCAGTTCTTC	CAWTSVTGVGEQFF
TRBV4-1	TRBD1	TRBJ2-7	NA	TGCGCCAGCAGCCCTGGGACAGTCGCCCGCTACGAGCAGTACTTC	CASSPGTVARYEQYF
TRBV5-1	NA	TRBJ2-7	NA	TGCGCCAGCGGTGGCCCAAACTCCTACGAGCAGTACTTC	CASGGPNSYEQYF
TRBV28	NA	TRBJ1-5	NA	TGTGCCAGCGAGATCGGGGGGGGCGGGAGCAATCAGCCCCAGCATTTT	CASEIGGGGSNQPQHF
TRBV27	TRBD1	TRBJ1-2	NA	TGTGCCAGCCGAGACAGGGGGCGAGACTATGGCTACACCTTC	CASRDRGRDYGYTF
TRBV10-3	TRBD2	TRBJ2-7	NA	TGTGCCACCGAACTTAGCGGGAGAAACGAGCAGTACTTC	CATELSGRNEQYF
TRBV15	TRBD1	TRBJ1-2	NA	TGTGCCACCGTAAGGGACAGGGGCAACTATGGCTACACCTTC	CATVRDRGNYGYTF
TRBV5-6	NA	TRBJ2-2	few	TGTGCCAGCAGCTTGCACGGGGAGCTGTTTTTT	CASSLHGELFF
TRBV6-5	NA	TRBJ1-1	NA	TGTGCCAGCAGTTACCAGGCGGGATGGGGGACTGAAGCTTTCTTT	CASSYQAGWGTEAFF
TRBV30	TRBD1	TRBJ1-4	NA	TGTGCTTCCGGGACAGGGGGCCCCCGAGGCGAAAAACTGTTTTTT	CASGTGGPRGEKLFF
TRBV13	NA	TRBJ2-2	NA	TGTGCCAGCAGCTTAGGGACCGGGACATTGAACACCGGGGAGCTGTTTTTT	CASSLGTGTLNTGELFF
TRBV4-2	NA	TRBJ1-3	NA	TGTGCCAGCAGCGAGGTATTCGGGGATCTCTCTGGAAACACCATATATTTT	CASSEVFGDLSGNTIYF
TRBV5-8	TRBD2	TRBJ2-5	NA	TGTGCCAGCAGCTTGGAGCGTAGCGGGGGGGCCCGAGAGACCCAGTACTTC	CASSLERSGGARETQYF
TRBV7-9	NA	TRBJ2-7	few	TGTGCCAGCAGCTTCGTTGGGCGGGAATACGAGCAGTACTTC	CASSFVGREYEQYF
TRBV24-1	TRBD1	TRBJ1-2	NA	TGTGCCACCAGTGATTCCTTTGGGACAGATTATTATGGCTACACCTTC	CATSDSFGTDYYGYTF
TRBV2	TRBD1	TRBJ2-1	NA	TGTGCCAGCAGTGGGGCCGGGACAGCAACGTACAATGAGCAGTTCTTC	CASSGAGTATYNEQFF
TRBV7-2	TRBD1	TRBJ1-2	NA	TGTGCCAGCAGCTATATCCAGGGGGTAGATGGCTACACCTTC	CASSYIQGVDGYTF
TRBV28	NA	TRBJ1-3	NA	TGTGCCAGCAGCTCCGACAGGTTCTACTCTGGAAACACCATATATTTT	CASSSDRFYSGNTIYF
TRBV30	TRBD1	TRBJ1-5	NA	TGTGCCTGGAGTCCCAGGGGGAATCAGCCCCAGCATTTT	CAWSPRGNQPQHF
TRBV9	TRBD1	TRBJ1-2	once	TGTGCCAGCAGCGTCGGGACAGGGGGCGCGGTCGGCGGCTACACCTTC	CASSVGTGGAVGGYTF